Listed below are T cell receptor beta chains from one sample, sequenced in a study of graft-versus-host responses after intestinal transplantation. Antigens of these TCRs are unknown. Using immunoSEQ multiplex PCR, the repertoire was profiled, and TCRdb retains in-frame clones only, with some absent. Of 30,000 or so clones detected, about 80% appear once; the ten largest clones hold around a fifth. This material consisted of unstimulated CD8+ T cells sorted from spleen or lymph node cells, taken before intestinal transplant. The receptors originated from a human donor who received an intestinal transplant. Both conserved end residues are part of each CDR3. A D gene is named only where the DNA matches it firmly. Clone size is shown for a subset of rows, as once, few, many or a class of expanded clone.

>TRBV2|.|.|TRBJ1-5
CASSLGSQPNQPQHF
TGTGCCAGCAGTCTCGGGTCCCAGCCCAATCAGCCCCAGCATTTT
>TRBV19|.|TRBD1|TRBJ2-2
CASSSRQGTGELFF
TGTGCCAGTAGTTCACGACAGGGGACCGGGGAGCTGTTTTTT
>TRBV7-9|.|TRBD1|TRBJ2-2
CASSSGTGYTGELFF
TGTGCCAGCAGTTCCGGGACAGGGTACACCGGGGAGCTGTTTTTT
>TRBV19|.|.|TRBJ2-1
CASSIRDNLNNEQFF
TGTGCCAGTAGTATCCGGGACAACCTTAACAATGAGCAGTTCTTC
>TRBV6-5|many|TRBD1|TRBJ1-2
CASSYVGGGYTF
TGTGCCAGCAGTTACGTAGGGGGCGGCTACACCTTC
>TRBV4-1|once|TRBD2|TRBJ2-3
CASSHLYSGGHTDTQYF
TGCGCCAGCAGTCATCTTTATAGCGGGGGGCACACAGATACGCAGTATTTT
>TRBV6-1|.|TRBD1|TRBJ1-5
CASRKQGNSNQPQHF
TGTGCCAGCAGGAAACAGGGGAATAGCAATCAGCCCCAGCATTTT
>TRBV14|.|TRBD2|TRBJ2-7
CASSQGGRSNEQYF
TGTGCCAGCAGCCAAGGCGGGAGATCCAACGAGCAGTACTTC
>TRBV6-6|once|TRBD1|TRBJ1-2
CASSGTVLIYGYTF
TGTGCCAGCAGTGGGACAGTTCTAATATATGGCTACACCTTC
>TRBV6-4|.|.|TRBJ1-6
CASSEHREFNSPLHF
TGTGCCAGCAGTGAACACAGGGAATTTAATTCACCCCTCCACTTT
>TRBV12-5|.|.|TRBJ2-5
CASAPGGRGETQYF
TGTGCTAGTGCCCCTGGGGGCCGGGGAGAGACCCAGTACTTC
>TRBV7-6|.|.|TRBJ1-4
CASSLRIGEKLFF
TGTGCCAGCAGCTTACGTATCGGGGAAAAACTGTTTTTT
>TRBV2|.|.|TRBJ2-1
CASTQHPGTHNEQFF
TGTGCCAGCACCCAACACCCTGGGACACACAATGAGCAGTTCTTC
>TRBV5-6|.|.|TRBJ2-1
CASSFMTTYNEQFF
TGTGCCAGCAGCTTCATGACTACTTACAATGAGCAGTTCTTC
>TRBV5-6|.|.|TRBJ2-7
CASNWFDEQYF
TGTGCCAGCAACTGGTTCGACGAGCAGTACTTC
>TRBV6-5|.|.|TRBJ1-2
CASSYYRTATYGYTF
TGTGCCAGCAGTTATTACAGGACAGCTACTTATGGCTACACCTTC
>TRBV5-1|once|.|TRBJ2-7
CASEGEHGAYEQYF
TGCGCCAGCGAGGGGGAACACGGGGCTTACGAGCAGTACTTC
>TRBV9|.|.|TRBJ2-5
CASSVEGTLGETQYF
TGTGCCAGCAGCGTAGAGGGGACTTTGGGCGAGACCCAGTACTTC
>TRBV6-5|.|.|TRBJ1-1
CASSGRLNTEAFF
TGTGCCAGCAGTGGTAGATTGAACACTGAAGCTTTCTTT
>TRBV5-8|.|TRBD2|TRBJ2-3
CASSLGLAGRNTQYF
TGTGCCAGCAGCTTGGGGCTAGCGGGTAGGAATACGCAGTATTTT
>TRBV14|.|TRBD2|TRBJ2-7
CASSQDSGFFPGLSYEQYF
TGTGCCAGCAGCCAAGATAGCGGGTTTTTCCCCGGTCTCTCCTACGAGCAGTACTTC
>TRBV15|.|TRBD1|TRBJ2-7
CATSRGLGTGGYEQYF
TGTGCCACCAGCAGAGGATTAGGGACAGGGGGCTACGAGCAGTACTTC
>TRBV5-1|few|TRBD2|TRBJ2-7
CASSLRTRQEGEQYF
TGCGCCAGCAGCCTTAGGACTAGGCAAGAAGGGGAGCAGTACTTC
>TRBV28|.|.|TRBJ2-1
CASRIPGVSSYNEQFF
TGTGCCAGCCGAATCCCCGGGGTCAGCTCCTACAATGAGCAGTTCTTC
>TRBV27|.|TRBD2|TRBJ2-5
CASSSGLAGGLETQYF
TGTGCCAGCAGTTCAGGACTAGCGGGAGGGCTAGAAACCCAGTACTTC
>TRBV7-8|.|.|TRBJ2-1
CASSLTSGAYWNNEQFF
TGTGCCAGCAGCTTAACCTCAGGGGCCTACTGGAATAATGAGCAGTTCTTC
>TRBV6-5|.|.|TRBJ2-1
CASSYGTAVEQFF
TGTGCCAGCAGTTACGGGACTGCAGTCGAGCAGTTCTTC
>TRBV4-1|.|.|TRBJ2-7
CASSPSAGGTYEQYF
TGCGCCAGCAGCCCCAGCGCGGGCGGTACCTACGAGCAGTACTTC
>TRBV5-3|.|.|TRBJ1-2
CARSPYRPFNYGYTF
TGTGCCAGAAGCCCGTACAGGCCGTTTAACTATGGCTACACCTTC
>TRBV19|.|TRBD2|TRBJ2-1
CASSTSGGSNNEQFF
TGTGCCAGTAGTACTAGCGGGGGGTCGAACAATGAGCAGTTCTTC
>TRBV7-2|.|TRBD2|TRBJ2-2
CASSLLAGVDTGELFF
TGTGCCAGCAGTTTACTAGCGGGAGTAGACACCGGGGAGCTGTTTTTT
>TRBV7-2|.|TRBD2|TRBJ2-7
CASSFTARGGYEQYF
TGTGCCAGCAGCTTTACCGCGCGGGGGGGTTACGAGCAGTACTTC
>TRBV6-5|.|.|TRBJ1-2
CASSYSGHLYGYTF
TGTGCCAGCAGTTACTCGGGACACCTCTATGGCTACACCTTC
>TRBV7-9|.|.|TRBJ2-7
CASSLGSSGAAFSSYEQYF
TGTGCCAGCAGCTTAGGGAGTAGCGGCGCCGCTTTTAGCTCCTACGAGCAGTACTTC
>TRBV28|.|TRBD2|TRBJ2-1
CASSSLAGDNEQFF
TGTGCCAGCAGTTCCCTAGCGGGAGACAATGAGCAGTTCTTC
>TRBV19|once|.|TRBJ1-2
CASSEPTVNYGYTF
TGTGCCAGTAGTGAACCGACTGTGAACTATGGCTACACCTTC
>TRBV6-1|.|TRBD2|TRBJ2-3
CASSEWGSGGRTDTQYF
TGTGCCAGCAGTGAGTGGGGTAGCGGGGGCCGCACAGATACGCAGTATTTT